This T cell receptor beta chain is from a study of T cells after yellow fever vaccination. Study information: The SMART-Seq v4 Ultra Low Input method served to prepare the low-cell-number fractions. General study results and limits: A small share of clonotypes appeared in both CD4 and CD8 compartments. Any FACS-sorted repertoire could hold abundant clonotypes that contaminate it from the bulk population.

The TCR cDNA carried a universal primer site and UMIs from 5'RACE template switching. MiXCR, run by TCRdb on the 5' RACE reads, gives a single entry per CDR3 protein. Here the sample spans some 300,000 distinct CDR3 sequences, around 8.1% being singletons. In its sample, this clonotype was seen a few times. Its antigen is unknown. The ends were cut back, 5 bases at V and 15 bases at J, with 17 bases in the middle. CDR3 size: 12 residues. Germline CDR1 SGHTA, CDR2 FQGNSA. This receptor was taken from a man aged 18-30 years who received the YFV17D yellow fever vaccine. V usage is TRBV7-2 and J usage is TRBJ2-1, with D possibly TRBD2 on 5 matching bases. The specimen was PBMCs, collected around 45 days after the first yellow fever vaccination. This CDR3 is CASSDALGRRFF. CDR3 coding DNA: TGTGCCAGCAGCGACGCACTAGGACGGCGGTTCTTC.